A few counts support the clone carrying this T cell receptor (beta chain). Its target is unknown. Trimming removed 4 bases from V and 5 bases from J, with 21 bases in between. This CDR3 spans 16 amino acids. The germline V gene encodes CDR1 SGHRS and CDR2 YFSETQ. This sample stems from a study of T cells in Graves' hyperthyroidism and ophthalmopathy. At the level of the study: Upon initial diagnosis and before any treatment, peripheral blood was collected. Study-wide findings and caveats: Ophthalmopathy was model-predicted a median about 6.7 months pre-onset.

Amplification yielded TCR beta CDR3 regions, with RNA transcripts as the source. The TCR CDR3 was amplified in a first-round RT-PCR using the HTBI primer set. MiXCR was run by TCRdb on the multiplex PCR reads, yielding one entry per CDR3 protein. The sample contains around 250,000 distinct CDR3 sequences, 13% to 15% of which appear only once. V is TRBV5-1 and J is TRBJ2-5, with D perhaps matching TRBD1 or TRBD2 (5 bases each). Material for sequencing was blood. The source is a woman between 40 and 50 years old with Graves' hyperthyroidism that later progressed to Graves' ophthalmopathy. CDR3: CASSEDPGPWDETQYF. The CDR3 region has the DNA TGCGCCAGCAGCGAAGATCCGGGACCCTGGGACGAGACCCAGTACTTC.